This TCR beta chain was profiled in a study of control samples from healthy donors and cancer patients. This table comes from immunoSEQ multiplex PCR, and its TCRdb copy is limited to in-frame clones, with some not included. Of fewer than 150,000 clones in the sample, 75% to 95% were seen once. The origin of this receptor is a young man in good health. Sequenced input: blood.

The CDR3 region is CASSPGLYTDTQYF. The CDR3 nucleotides read TGTGCCAGCAGCCCGGGACTATACACAGATACGCAGTATTTT. This chain connects TRBV9 to TRBJ2-3; 7 bases fit TRBD2. The trim removed 4 bases at V and 2 bases at J, leaving 4 bases unmatched. This CDR3 region has 14 residues. The V gene's germline CDR1 is SGDLS and CDR2 YYNGEE.